This TCR beta chain came from a study of cytomegalovirus exposure and HLA in healthy donors. Findings of the study overall: Generally TCR sequences proved uncommon, though certain public TCRs appeared in numerous donors.

To note about this clone: Its antigen is unknown.

Clones were sequenced by immunoSEQ multiplex PCR, and TCRdb holds only the in-frame ones, with some missing. The sample comprises more than 110,000 clones, 88% of which are singletons, and 7.5% to 8.5% rests with the top ten. Germline assignment: CDR1 SGHRS and CDR2 YFSETQ. The CDR3 covers 17 residues. V shed 0 bases and J 3 bases; nucleotides not matched to a gene: 11. The sequence came from a woman aged 18-30 years in good health and CMV-seropositive. Source material: PBMCs. The V gene is TRBV5-1, the J gene TRBJ2-7; 8 bases fit TRBD1. CDR3 residues: CASSLDMVDRAFYEQYF. As DNA, the CDR3 is TGCGCCAGCAGCTTGGATATGGTGGACAGGGCATTCTACGAGCAGTACTTC.